This T cell receptor beta chain was documented in a study of shared clonotypes between healthy human individuals. Study-wide background: A donor's plate count was three for CD4 naive and three for CD4 memory; CD8 naive had two and CD8 memory one. General study results and limits: Shared clonotypes: 4.5% to 5% naive CD4, roughly 4% naive CD8, over 2% memory CD4, about 0.4% memory CD8. Lower generation probabilities were found for non-shared clonotypes than for those shared by all four donors.

Only in-frame clones appear in the TCRdb table, and some are missing; sequencing was by immunoSEQ multiplex PCR. The sample has 200,000 to 250,000 clones; over 50% are singletons. Looked up from germline, CDR1 is MNHNY and CDR2 is SVGAGI (reference sequence). The CDR3 spans 11 residues. Trimming removed 6 bases at V and 2 bases at J, with 4 bases between. As for this clone: Its antigen remains unknown. Just one base apart from a much larger clone, this may be a read error.

The clonotype originates from a man between 25 and 39 years old in good health. This chain connects TRBV6-6 to TRBJ2-5; no clear D. Sequenced input: memory CD4+ T cells sorted from blood. Subset indicated: CD45RA-negative fraction. As DNA, the CDR3 is TGTGCCAGCAGGAAACAAGAGACCCAGTACTTC. Its translation: CASRKQETQYF.